This TCR beta chain was profiled in a study of CD8 T cells in ankylosing spondylitis. Notes on the study in general: There were earlier reports of some motif variants in reactive arthritis synovial fluid and blood. Clones that were linked to disease were CD8+ and were relatively rare in peripheral blood. As reported, disease-linked clones showed significant enrichment in matched ankylosing spondylitis synovial fluid.

Quantitative 5'-RACE with molecular barcodes produced the TCR beta libraries. MiXCR, applied by TCRdb to the 5' RACE reads, yields one record per CDR3 protein. Seen here are under 130,000 distinct CDR3 sequences, about 24% observed once, and the top ten hold 9% to 15%. CDR3 length: 14 residues. CDR1 MNHEY and CDR2 SMNVEV come from the germline V gene (reference sequence). V shed 4 bases and J shed 0 bases, with 9 bases lying between them. Notes on this clonotype: Its antigen is still unknown.

This clonotype originated in a male donor with ankylosing spondylitis. The specimen was synovial fluid, either unsorted or a sorted T cell fraction (not recorded which). The chain combines TRBV27 with TRBJ1-1; D might be TRBD1 (6 bases). The CDR3 here is CASSSTGLNTEAFF. The CDR3 region has the DNA TGTGCCAGCAGTTCGACAGGACTGAACACTGAAGCTTTCTTT.